A single sample is the source of the 8 T cell receptor beta chains below, sequenced in a study of diagnostic markers for celiac disease (dated by TCRdb to 2020 to 2022). The sample was run on an Illumina MiSeq. Reads reprocessed by TCRdb are summarized as one entry per CDR3 protein sequence, and DNA is absent. The sample table records approximately 3,500 distinct CDR3 sequences. The ten largest clonotypes hold roughly a tenth of the sample. Material: either unsorted cells or a sorted T cell fraction (not recorded which). These receptors all come from a human donor. This table probably holds off-target reads from a library built for another chain.

The V gene is TRBV12-3 or TRBV12-4, the J gene TRBJ2-1; the D call of TRBD1 rests on TCRdb alone, since no DNA is present to check it. The length of the CDR3 is 18 residues. CDR3 protein: CASSLALQGRPAYNEQFF.

The J gene is TRBJ1-1, the V gene TRBV12-3 or TRBV12-4. CDR3 length: 12 amino acids. The CDR3 sequence is CASSFAGAEAFF.

This clonotype shows up as medium-sized by frequency. This chain uses TRBV20-1 with TRBJ1-4; as DNA is missing, the TRBD1 call by TCRdb cannot be tested. This CDR3 spans 14 amino acids. Germline V gene data show CDR1 as DFQATT and CDR2 as SNEGSKA (reference sequence). The CDR3 reads CSALSGVTNEKLFF.

This clonotype is deemed medium-sized (0.01 to 0.1%) by its frequency. The chain joins TRBV20-1 to TRBJ1-5. This CDR3 region has 15 residues. Germline CDR1 DFQATT, CDR2 SNEGSKA (reference sequence). CDR3 region: CSARDFQGGNQPQHF.

The V call is TRBV5-1, the J call TRBJ1-1. CDR1 is SGHRS, CDR2 YFSETQ, per germline. The CDR3 has 11 amino acids. The CDR3 reads CASSHNTEAFF.

V and J are TRBV7-2 and TRBJ2-7; the TRBD1 assignment by TCRdb is unverifiable without DNA. This CDR3 comprises 15 residues. Germline V gene data show CDR1 as SGHTA and CDR2 as FQGNSA. The chain's CDR3 is CASSFWTGSNYEQYF. Full variable domain (remainder filled in from reference TRBV7-2 and TRBJ2-7): GAGVSQSPSNKVTEKGKDVELRCDPISGHTALYWYRQSLGQGLEFLIYFQGNSAPDKSGLPSDRFSAERTGGSVSTLTIQRTQQEDSAVYLCASSFWTGSNYEQYFGPGTRLTVT.

V usage is TRBV6-5 and J usage is TRBJ2-7; TCRdb proposes TRBD2, but this gene call is untestable without DNA. The CDR3 is 13 amino acids. CDR1 MNHEY and CDR2 SVGAGI come from the germline V gene. CDR3 sequence reads: CASSYGLAYEQYF.

V and J are TRBV5-4 and TRBJ1-2; the TCRdb D gene call, TRBD1, has no DNA to confirm it. CDR3 length: 15 residues. Germline V gene sequence: CDR1 SGHNT, CDR2 YYREEE (reference sequence). The chain's CDR3 is CASSFGRGLNYGYTF.